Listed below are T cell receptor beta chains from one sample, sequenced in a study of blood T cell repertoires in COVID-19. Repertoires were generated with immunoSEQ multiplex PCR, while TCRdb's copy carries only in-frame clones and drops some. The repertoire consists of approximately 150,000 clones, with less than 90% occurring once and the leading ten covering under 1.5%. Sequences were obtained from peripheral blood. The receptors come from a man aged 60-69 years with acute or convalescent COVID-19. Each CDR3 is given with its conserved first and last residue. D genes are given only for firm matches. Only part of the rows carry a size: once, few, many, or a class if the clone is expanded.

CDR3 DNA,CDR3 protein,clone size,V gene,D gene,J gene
TGTGCCAGTGCCTCTAGCGGGAGACTCGACGAGCAGTACTTC,CASASSGRLDEQYF,NA,TRBV19,TRBD2,TRBJ2-7
TGTGCCAGCAGTTCGACTAACAGGGGGCCCCAGCATTTT,CASSSTNRGPQHF,NA,TRBV12-3/TRBV12-4,TRBD1,TRBJ1-5
TGTGCCTGGAGGGGACAGTTGAACACTGAAGCTTTCTTT,CAWRGQLNTEAFF,NA,TRBV30,TRBD1,TRBJ1-1
TGTGCCAGCAGTTCCGGGACTGGCTACGAGCAGTACTTC,CASSSGTGYEQYF,NA,TRBV28,NA,TRBJ2-7
TGTGCCAGCAGAACCGGGACTAGCGGGAGAACCGGGGAGCTGTTTTTT,CASRTGTSGRTGELFF,NA,TRBV2,TRBD2,TRBJ2-2
TGTGCCAGCAGCTTGGCTTTCGGGGTTGGGTACGAGCAGTACTTC,CASSLAFGVGYEQYF,NA,TRBV5-5,NA,TRBJ2-7
TGCGCCAGCAGCTTGGCTTCGGACTATGGCTACACCTTC,CASSLASDYGYTF,NA,TRBV5-1,NA,TRBJ1-2
TGTGCCAGCACCAGGGGGCTGAACACTGAAGCTTTCTTT,CASTRGLNTEAFF,few,TRBV6-5,TRBD1,TRBJ1-1
TGTGCCAGCAGCCAGTCCGGGGGTGAGCAGTTCTTC,CASSQSGGEQFF,NA,TRBV4-2,NA,TRBJ2-1
TGCGCCAGCAGTGACGGGGGACAGGGGAACACTGAAGCTTTCTTT,CASSDGGQGNTEAFF,NA,TRBV10-1,TRBD1,TRBJ1-1
TGTGCCAGCAGTTTACAGCCTAGCGGGAGTTATGAGCAGTTCTTC,CASSLQPSGSYEQFF,NA,TRBV27,TRBD2,TRBJ2-1
TGTGCCAGCAGTTTCAAATTACTCTCGGGGAACACTGAAGCTTTCTTT,CASSFKLLSGNTEAFF,NA,TRBV27,NA,TRBJ1-1
TGCAGCGTGAGACAAGGCTATGAAGCTTTCTTT,CSVRQGYEAFF,NA,TRBV29-1,NA,TRBJ1-1
TGTGCCAGCAGTCCCCCGGGACAGGCCAATCAGCCCCAGCATTTT,CASSPPGQANQPQHF,NA,TRBV28,TRBD1,TRBJ1-5
TGTGCCAGCAGTTATACCCGAGTCAGCACAGATACGCAGTATTTT,CASSYTRVSTDTQYF,NA,TRBV6-5,NA,TRBJ2-3
TGTGCCAGCAGTGGGGTAGCGGGGGGGCTTACCGGGGAGCTGTTTTTT,CASSGVAGGLTGELFF,once,TRBV25-1,TRBD2,TRBJ2-2
TGTGCCAGTAGTATAGAAAACGGAGGCCACTCTGGAAACACCATATATTTT,CASSIENGGHSGNTIYF,once,TRBV19,NA,TRBJ1-3
TGCAGCGTCAGCCGGGGGATGGGCTATGGCTACACCTTC,CSVSRGMGYGYTF,NA,TRBV29-1,NA,TRBJ1-2
TGTGCCAGCTCACCCGGGACAGGGGTCTTGGGGGAGCTGTTTTTT,CASSPGTGVLGELFF,NA,TRBV6-5,TRBD1,TRBJ2-2
TGTGCCAGCAGCTCGGCGGGGTTCGGGGAGCTGTTTTTT,CASSSAGFGELFF,NA,TRBV5-5,NA,TRBJ2-2
TGCGCCAGCAGCCAGGGACTAGGGTTTTCACCCCTCCACTTT,CASSQGLGFSPLHF,many,TRBV4-1,NA,TRBJ1-6
TGCGCCAGCAGCTTGTCAGGGCAACAGAACACTGAAGCTTTCTTT,CASSLSGQQNTEAFF,NA,TRBV5-1,NA,TRBJ1-1
TGCAGCGTTGTTTCGGGGGACAGATCCTACGAGCAGTACTTC,CSVVSGDRSYEQYF,NA,TRBV29-1,NA,TRBJ2-7
TGCGCCAGCAGCCAATTTGGCGACACCTACGAGCAGTACTTC,CASSQFGDTYEQYF,NA,TRBV4-1,NA,TRBJ2-7
TGTGCCAGCAGCTTAGATAGCGGGAGGGCATGGGATGAGCAGTTCTTC,CASSLDSGRAWDEQFF,NA,TRBV11-2,TRBD2,TRBJ2-1
TGTGCCAGCAGTTTATTAGAATTGGGCAATCAGCCCCAGCATTTT,CASSLLELGNQPQHF,few,TRBV28,NA,TRBJ1-5
TGCGCCAGCAGCCCGCCGTCGGAGGGGTGGAATCAGCCCCAGCATTTT,CASSPPSEGWNQPQHF,few,TRBV23-1,NA,TRBJ1-5
TGTGCCAGCTCACAACCGGGACAGGGCTCTGGAAACACCATATATTTT,CASSQPGQGSGNTIYF,many,TRBV18,TRBD1,TRBJ1-3
TGTGCCAGCAGCTTAAATCCGTTGAGGCAGATAAGCGAGCAGTACTTC,CASSLNPLRQISEQYF,NA,TRBV7-3,NA,TRBJ2-7
TGTGCCAGCAGCCAGGGGACTGGAAACACCATATATTTT,CASSQGTGNTIYF,few,TRBV11-2,NA,TRBJ1-3
TGTGCCAGCAGCCCCAATACAGGGTTAGTTGGAAACACCATATATTTT,CASSPNTGLVGNTIYF,NA,TRBV6-6,NA,TRBJ1-3
TGTGCCTGCCGGACTAGCGGGAGCTCCTACAATGAGCAGTTCTTC,CACRTSGSSYNEQFF,NA,TRBV2,TRBD2,TRBJ2-1
TGTGCCAGCAGCGAGCCGGGACTAGCGGGTTACAATGAGCAGTTCTTC,CASSEPGLAGYNEQFF,NA,TRBV3-1/TRBV3-2,TRBD2,TRBJ2-1
TGTGCCAGCAGTTCCGGGTTGGGGAACACTGAAGCTTTCTTT,CASSSGLGNTEAFF,NA,TRBV6-5,NA,TRBJ1-1
TGCGCCAGCAGCTTGGACAGGGCGGGAGATACGCAGTATTTT,CASSLDRAGDTQYF,once,TRBV5-1,NA,TRBJ2-3
TGCGCCAGCAGTGGCAGAGGAGGAGCAACGGAAAAACATGGCTATGGCTACACCTTC,CASSGRGGATEKHGYGYTF,NA,TRBV10-2,NA,TRBJ1-2
TGTGCCAGCAGCCCACAGGGGTTTGGCGGCTACACCTTC,CASSPQGFGGYTF,NA,TRBV7-9,TRBD1,TRBJ1-2
TGTGCCAGTAGTGTAGGGACACATAGCAATCAGCCCCAGCATTTT,CASSVGTHSNQPQHF,NA,TRBV19,NA,TRBJ1-5
TGTGCCAGCAGATCGGGACTAGCGGAGATCCAAGAGACCCAGTACTTC,CASRSGLAEIQETQYF,NA,TRBV5-4,TRBD2,TRBJ2-5
TGTGCCAGTACTTTGGACAGTTTCTATGGCTACACCTTC,CASTLDSFYGYTF,NA,TRBV19,NA,TRBJ1-2
TGTGCCACCCACCCTCCCAGTGTCGGCGGCACACTGTTTTTT,CATHPPSVGGTLFF,NA,TRBV6-6,NA,TRBJ1-4
TGTGCCAGCAGTTACGGGGACAGGTTTAGCACAGATACGCAGTATTTT,CASSYGDRFSTDTQYF,NA,TRBV6-5,TRBD1,TRBJ2-3
TGTGCCACCAGTGATTCGACAGGGATTCAGCCCCAGCATTTT,CATSDSTGIQPQHF,once,TRBV24-1,TRBD1,TRBJ1-5
TGCAGTGCTAGTCAAGTATCAGACAGGGTCGTGGAGACCCAGTACTTC,CSASQVSDRVVETQYF,NA,TRBV20-1,TRBD1,TRBJ2-5
TGCGCCAGCAGCCTGCAGGGGTTTGACACCGGGGAGCTGTTTTTT,CASSLQGFDTGELFF,NA,TRBV5-1,NA,TRBJ2-2
TGCGCCAGCAGCTTGGACAGAATTAATTCACCCCTCCACTTT,CASSLDRINSPLHF,NA,TRBV5-1,NA,TRBJ1-6
TGTGCCAGCAGCTCTGCGACAGGGGGCCTGATTATGAACACTGAAGCTTTCTTT,CASSSATGGLIMNTEAFF,once,TRBV5-4,TRBD1,TRBJ1-1
TGTGCCAGCAGCTTAACCGGGGGGGCCAGGGCAAATTCACCCCTCCACTTT,CASSLTGGARANSPLHF,NA,TRBV7-3,NA,TRBJ1-6
TGTGCCAGCAGTTTAGGACAGGGAGGCACTGAAGCTTTCTTT,CASSLGQGGTEAFF,NA,TRBV25-1,TRBD1,TRBJ1-1
TGTGCCAGCAGCCCGGGGGGCCAGCCCCCTTACAATGAGCAGTTCTTC,CASSPGGQPPYNEQFF,NA,TRBV3-1/TRBV3-2,NA,TRBJ2-1
TGTGCCAGCAGGGACGGAGGGGTCGGATCACCCCTCCACTTT,CASRDGGVGSPLHF,NA,TRBV27,NA,TRBJ1-6
TGTGCCAGCAGCCCGGACACCAACACTGAAGCTTTCTTT,CASSPDTNTEAFF,NA,TRBV7-9,NA,TRBJ1-1
TGTGCCAGTAGTATAGGGCTAGCGGGAGAATACGAGCAGTACTTC,CASSIGLAGEYEQYF,NA,TRBV19,TRBD2,TRBJ2-7